The 8 T cell receptor beta chains below all came from one sample that was sequenced in a study of cytomegalovirus exposure and HLA in healthy donors. In the PCR, 60 Vbeta and 13 Jbeta primers were used. The repertoire was sequenced with immunoSEQ multiplex PCR; TCRdb's copy has only in-frame clones and lacks some. Of tens of thousands of clones listed, around 70% are singletons. Sequenced: PBMCs. These receptors were obtained from a young man in good health and CMV-seronegative.

The chain links TRBV5-1 to TRBJ2-3, with TRBD2 matching 10 bases. From germline, CDR1 is SGHRS and CDR2 YFSETQ. V was clipped by 3 bases and J by 3 bases; unmatched bases: 10. This CDR3 comprises 17 residues. The CDR3 region has the DNA TGCGCCAGCAGCTCAATCCCTAGCGGGGGAACGACAGATACGCAGTATTTT. This encodes CASSSIPSGGTTDTQYF.

This clone came up once. V gene TRBV15 combines with J gene TRBJ2-5; tentatively, D is TRBD2 (7 bases). Germline assignment: CDR1 LNHNV and CDR2 YYDKDF (reference sequence). Trimming cost V 0 bases and J 1 base, with 33 bases left between them. This CDR3 has 23 residues. The CDR3 DNA sequence: TGTGCCACCAGCAGAGATCTGAGGACAGCAAACCTTTGGTGGGAGGGCCGCCAAGAGACCCAGTACTTC. As protein: CATSRDLRTANLWWEGRQETQYF.

This chain joins TRBV27 and TRBJ2-7, with 8 bases that match TRBD2. This CDR3 is 15 amino acids long. Germline V gives CDR1 MNHEY, CDR2 SMNVEV (reference sequence). The V and J ends lost 5 bases and 4 bases, in that order; junction bases with no gene match: 10. DNA of the CDR3: TGTGCCAGCAGTGAAGCGGGGGAGGCGAATTACGAGCAGTACTTC. It encodes CASSEAGEANYEQYF.

CDR3 sequence reads: CASSATRLKSNEQFF. The CDR3 DNA sequence: TGTGCCAGCAGCGCGACTAGGCTGAAGTCCAATGAGCAGTTCTTC. V usage is TRBV9 and J usage is TRBJ2-1; tentatively, D is TRBD2 (6 bases). CDR3 length: 15 residues. Germline CDR1 reads SGDLS; CDR2 reads YYNGEE. Trimming took off 3 bases at V and 6 bases at J, with 16 bases between the two ends.

This clone was detected a few times. The rearrangement joins TRBV30 to TRBJ2-4; TRBD2 matches 9 bases. V lost 4 bases and J lost 8; bases outside the gene matches: 12. CDR1 and CDR2 from the germline V gene are GTSNPN and SVGIG (reference sequence). This CDR3 is 15 amino acids long. CDR3 region: CAWNVAGAQTDIQYF. CDR3 nucleotides: TGTGCCTGGAATGTAGCGGGAGCCCAGACAGACATTCAGTACTTC.

The J gene is TRBJ1-5, the V gene TRBV5-1, with no clear D. The CDR3 consists of 15 residues. The germline V gene encodes CDR1 SGHRS and CDR2 YFSETQ. V lost 1 base and J 1 base, leaving 9 bases between the germline ends. In nucleotides, the CDR3 is TGCGCCAGCAGCTTGTCTAGTGGGAGCAATCAGCCCCAGCATTTT. Translating gives CASSLSSGSNQPQHF.

The chain recombines TRBV5-1 with TRBJ2-6; D might be TRBD1 (6 bases). This CDR3 contains 19 residues. Germline loops: CDR1 SGHRS, CDR2 YFSETQ. Trimming removed 0 bases at V and 0 bases at J, with 16 bases between. The DNA for the CDR3 is TGCGCCAGCAGCTTGGAGCTGCGGGCAGGGGTCTCTGGGGCCAACGTCCTGACTTTC. Residues: CASSLELRAGVSGANVLTF.

This clone showed up just once. The chain recombines TRBV7-3 with TRBJ2-5; D not resolved. In germline, CDR1 is SGHTA, CDR2 FQGTGA. This CDR3 region has 12 residues. V was cut by 2 bases and J by 4 bases, with 5 bases left in between. The CDR3 reads CASSLPGETQYF. CDR3 DNA sequence: TGTGCCAGCAGCTTACCCGGAGAGACCCAGTACTTC.